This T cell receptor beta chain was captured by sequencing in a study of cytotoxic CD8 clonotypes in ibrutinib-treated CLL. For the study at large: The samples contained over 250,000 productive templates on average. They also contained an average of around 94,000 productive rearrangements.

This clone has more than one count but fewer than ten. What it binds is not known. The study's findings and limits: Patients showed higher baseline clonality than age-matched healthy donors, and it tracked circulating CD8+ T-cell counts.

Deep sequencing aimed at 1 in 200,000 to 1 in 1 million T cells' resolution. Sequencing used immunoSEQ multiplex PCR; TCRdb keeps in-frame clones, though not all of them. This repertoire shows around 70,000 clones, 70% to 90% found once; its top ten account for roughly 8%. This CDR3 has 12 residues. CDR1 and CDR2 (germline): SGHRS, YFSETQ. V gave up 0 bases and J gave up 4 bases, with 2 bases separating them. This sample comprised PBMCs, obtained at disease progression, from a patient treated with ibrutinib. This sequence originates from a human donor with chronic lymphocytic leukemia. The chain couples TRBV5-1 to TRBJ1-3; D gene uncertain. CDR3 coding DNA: TGCGCCAGCAGCTTGGCGGGAAACACCATATATTTT. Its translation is CASSLAGNTIYF.